The source of this T cell receptor (beta chain) is a study of T cells in Graves' hyperthyroidism and ophthalmopathy. Turning to the study itself: Peripheral blood was collected at initial diagnosis, before any treatment.

The table lists this clonotype with a few counts. RNA transcripts were the template for amplifying TCR beta CDR3 regions. First-round RT-PCR with HTBI primers amplified the TCR CDR3 region. TCRdb recomputed calls from the multiplex PCR reads with MiXCR, one row per CDR3 protein. In the table there are about 290,000 distinct CDR3 sequences, approximately 15% of which are singletons. Hyperthyroidism in the patients, aged 18 to 65, was newly diagnosed and under 2 months in duration. For the diagnoses, clinical symptoms, serum thyroxine and TRAb, thyroid ultrasound and orbital computed tomography were used. Input material: blood. This receptor was taken from a woman aged 40 to 50 with Graves' hyperthyroidism.

The CDR3 DNA reads as TGCGCCAGCAGCTTGGACCCGCTCGAGCAGTACTTC. Protein product: CASSLDPLEQYF. The chain links TRBV5-1 to TRBJ2-7; no definite D call. The V gene's germline CDR1 is SGHRS and CDR2 YFSETQ. The CDR3 spans 12 residues. Trimming removed 0 bases at V and 6 bases at J, with 7 bases between. Complete variable domain (other parts from reference TRBV5-1 and TRBJ2-7): KAGVTQTPRYLIKTRGQQVTLSCSPISGHRSVSWYQQTPGQGLQFLFEYFSETQRNKGNFPGRFSGRQFSNSRSEMNVSTLELGDSALYLCASSLDPLEQYFGPGTRLTVT.